A selection of T cell receptor beta chains follows, all from one sample in a study of memory CD4+ T cells and cytomegalovirus serostatus. Sequencing was performed with immunoSEQ multiplex PCR; in TCRdb, only in-frame clones are kept and a portion is missing. Of roughly 45,000 clones listed, 65% to 80% were seen once; the top ten hold under 0.7%. The sequenced sample consisted of memory CD4+ T cells from blood. Source of these receptors: an adult in good health and CMV-seronegative. Both conserved end residues are part of each CDR3. The D gene is left open where the match is weak. The listing skips clone size in some rows; elsewhere it reads once, few, many or a size class.

clone size,D gene,J gene,V gene,CDR3 DNA,CDR3 protein
.,.,TRBJ1-6,TRBV30,TGTGCCTGGAAGACCGGGAAGGGCAATTCACCCCTCCACTTT,CAWKTGKGNSPLHF
.,TRBD2,TRBJ2-5,TRBV5-1,TGCGCCAGCAGAAAAAGCGGGGTAGTACAAGAGACCCAGTACTTC,CASRKSGVVQETQYF
.,.,TRBJ1-1,TRBV9,TGTGCCAGCAGCGTAGGACCCACTTTACCTGAAGCTTTCTTT,CASSVGPTLPEAFF
.,TRBD2,TRBJ2-5,TRBV7-8,TGTGCCAGCTCACCCCGTAGCGGGGGGGGAAGTAGTAAGACCCAGTACTTC,CASSPRSGGGSSKTQYF
once,.,TRBJ2-2,TRBV5-1,TGCGCCAGCAGACACCTCCTCCGGGACGCGGACACCGGGGAGCTGTTTTTT,CASRHLLRDADTGELFF
.,.,TRBJ2-5,TRBV7-8,TGTGCCAGCAAAACAGGGAGTACTCGTGAGACCCAGTACTTC,CASKTGSTRETQYF
.,.,TRBJ2-7,TRBV7-9,TGTGCCAGCAGCTTAGCGAGGCAGTTCGAGTTAAGGGTCTACGAGCAGTACTTC,CASSLARQFELRVYEQYF
.,.,TRBJ2-3,TRBV10-1,TGCGCCAGCAGTTCTGAAGCCTCCGACTTCACAGATACGCAGTATTTT,CASSSEASDFTDTQYF
.,TRBD1,TRBJ1-6,TRBV4-1,TGCGCCAGCAGCCAAGAAGATCAGGGGGGCTCGAGCCATTCACCCCTCCACTTT,CASSQEDQGGSSHSPLHF
.,.,TRBJ2-1,TRBV9,TGTGCCAGCAGCTACGACCCCTGGGGGGGCGGTGAGCAGTTCTTC,CASSYDPWGGGEQFF
.,TRBD1,TRBJ1-1,TRBV25-1,TGTGCCAGCAGGGGACAGGGCCGGAACACTGAAGCTTTCTTT,CASRGQGRNTEAFF